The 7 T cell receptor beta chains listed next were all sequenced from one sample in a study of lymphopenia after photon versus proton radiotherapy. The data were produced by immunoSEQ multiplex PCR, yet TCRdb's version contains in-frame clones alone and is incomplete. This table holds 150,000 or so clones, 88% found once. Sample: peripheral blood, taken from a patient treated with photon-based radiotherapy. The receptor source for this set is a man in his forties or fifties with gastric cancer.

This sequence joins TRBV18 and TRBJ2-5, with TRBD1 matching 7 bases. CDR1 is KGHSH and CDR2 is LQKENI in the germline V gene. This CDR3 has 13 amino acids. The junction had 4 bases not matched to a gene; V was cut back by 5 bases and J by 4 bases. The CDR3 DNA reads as TGTGCCAGCTCAACGACAGGGTTAGAGACCCAGTACTTC. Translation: CASSTTGLETQYF. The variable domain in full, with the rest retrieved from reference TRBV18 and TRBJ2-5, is NAGVMQNPRHLVRRRGQEARLRCSPMKGHSHVYWYRQLPEEGLKFMVYLQKENIIDESGMPKERFSAEFPKEGPSILRIQQVVRGDSAAYFCASSTTGLETQYFGPGTRLLVL.

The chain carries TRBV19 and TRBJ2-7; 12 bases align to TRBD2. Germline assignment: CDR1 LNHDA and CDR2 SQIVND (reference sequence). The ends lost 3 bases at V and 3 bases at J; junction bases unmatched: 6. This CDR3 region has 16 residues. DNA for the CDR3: TGTGCCAGTAGTATCCAGACTAGCGGGAGCAACTACGAGCAGTACTTC. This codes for CASSIQTSGSNYEQYF.

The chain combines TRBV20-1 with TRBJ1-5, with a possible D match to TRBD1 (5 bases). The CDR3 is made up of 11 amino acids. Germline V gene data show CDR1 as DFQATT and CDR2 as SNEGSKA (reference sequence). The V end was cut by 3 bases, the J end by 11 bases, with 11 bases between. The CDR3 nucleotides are TGCAGTGCTAGGGGCCCCAGGGCCCAGCATTTT. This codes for CSARGPRAQHF.

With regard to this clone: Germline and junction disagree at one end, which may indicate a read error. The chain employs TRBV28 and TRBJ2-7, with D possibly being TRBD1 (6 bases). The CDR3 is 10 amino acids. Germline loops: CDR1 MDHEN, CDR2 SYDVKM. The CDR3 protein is CASSLGHPQF. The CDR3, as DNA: TGTGCCAGCAGTTTGGGACACCCCCAGTTC.

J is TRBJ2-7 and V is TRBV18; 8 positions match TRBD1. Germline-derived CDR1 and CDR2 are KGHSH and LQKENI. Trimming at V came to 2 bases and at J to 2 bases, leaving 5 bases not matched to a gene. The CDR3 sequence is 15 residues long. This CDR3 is CASSPSPTGAYEQYF. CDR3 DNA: TGTGCCAGCTCACCATCCCCGACAGGGGCCTACGAGCAGTACTTC.

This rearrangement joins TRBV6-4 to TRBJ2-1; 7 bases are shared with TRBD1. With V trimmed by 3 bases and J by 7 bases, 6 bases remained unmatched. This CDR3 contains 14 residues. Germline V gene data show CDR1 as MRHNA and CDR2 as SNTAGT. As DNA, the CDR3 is TGTGCCAGCAGTGAGGCAGGGGGTTTGAATGAGCAGTTCTTC. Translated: CASSEAGGLNEQFF.

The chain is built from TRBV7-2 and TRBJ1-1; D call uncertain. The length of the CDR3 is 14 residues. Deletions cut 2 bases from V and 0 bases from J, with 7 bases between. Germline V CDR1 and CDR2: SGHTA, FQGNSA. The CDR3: CASSLINMNTEAFF. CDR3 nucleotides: TGTGCCAGCAGCTTAATCAATATGAACACTGAAGCTTTCTTT.